The sequence of this T cell receptor (beta chain) was determined in a study of CD8+CD57+ T cells in acquired aplastic anemia. The patients chosen for sequencing had shown expansion of CD8+CD57+ cells (detected by flow cytometry). The TCR beta profiling, which covered VDJ combination and CDR3 sequence, was carried out using genomic DNA as the template. TCRdb re-derived calls from the reads in MiXCR, one entry per CDR3 protein. The sample includes hundreds of thousands of distinct CDR3 sequences, roughly 53% of them seen just once. Sequencing was performed on sorted CD4+, CD8+, or CD8+CD57+ T cells (not recorded which) from PBMCs. This clonotype was obtained from a human donor with aplastic anemia.

In DNA form, the CDR3 reads TGTGCCATCACCCCGGGACTAGGACTAACAGATACGCAGTATTTT. Amino acids: CAITPGLGLTDTQYF. The chain carries TRBV10-3 and TRBJ2-3; 8 positions agree with TRBD2. Unmatched junction bases numbered 9, after V lost 7 bases and J lost 3 bases. The CDR3 sequence is 15 residues long. Germline lookup yields CDR1 ENHRY and CDR2 SYGVKD.